The sequence of this T cell receptor beta chain was determined in a study of blood T cell repertoires in COVID-19. Study-level background: The cDNA or gDNA used as material had been derived from T cells, B-cell-depleted T cells, or PBMCs.

In the case of this clone: Other DNA sequences in the same sample also yield this CDR3.

The CDR3 sequence is 13 residues long. Deletions cut 3 bases from V and 0 bases from J, with 3 bases between. Profiling relied on immunoSEQ multiplex PCR, and the TCRdb table lists in-frame clones only, not all of them. The sample contains about 210,000 clones, roughly four fifths of which appear only once. The chain carries TRBV12-3 or TRBV12-4 and TRBJ2-1; no firm D call. This sequence was found in a woman in her 40s with acute or convalescent COVID-19. Sequenced sample: peripheral blood. As DNA, the CDR3 is TGTGCCAGCAGTTTCCTCTCCTACAATGAGCAGTTCTTC. Translation gives CASSFLSYNEQFF.